Reported below is one TCR beta chain. No antigen is known for it. The V gene end was trimmed by 5 bases and the J gene end by 6 bases; junction bases not matched to a gene: 6. CDR1 and CDR2 (germline): SGHTA, FQGTGA. This CDR3 is built from 15 residues. The entry originates in a study of T cells in localized non-small cell lung cancer. Generated by immunoSEQ multiplex PCR, the TCRdb table keeps only in-frame clones and is missing some. The sample has tens of thousands of clones, around 92% seen once; the top ten hold over 2%. Study-wide points: Without multi-region sequencing, intratumor heterogeneity could not be excluded. Greater T cell density in blood accompanied longer overall survival. Among the top 100 tumor clones, a median approximately 55 appeared in adjacent lung.

This clonotype was sampled from a female donor of 60 years or more with stage I lung adenocarcinoma. The rearrangement links TRBV7-3 to TRBJ2-2; 10 bases align to TRBD1. The sample was peripheral blood, taken before any cancer treatment. The CDR3 is CASSLRQGAAGELFF. The CDR3 nucleotides read TGTGCCAGCAGCCTGCGACAGGGGGCGGCCGGGGAGCTGTTTTTT.